This passage covers 32 T cell receptor beta chains from one sample sequenced in a study of cytotoxic CD8 clonotypes in ibrutinib-treated CLL. Sequenced by immunoSEQ multiplex PCR; TCRdb stores in-frame clones only, minus some. The repertoire holds some 300,000 clones, with around four fifths as singletons. This material consisted of PBMCs, taken before ibrutinib treatment. These TCRs come from a human donor with chronic lymphocytic leukemia.

The rearrangement uses TRBV5-6 and TRBJ1-2; D unresolved. Trimming took off 3 bases at V and 7 bases at J, with 25 bases between the two ends. Germline loops: CDR1 SGHDT, CDR2 YYEEEE. The CDR3 has 17 amino acids. The CDR3 sequence is CASSSWVGRGYSGGYTF. CDR3 sequence (DNA): TGTGCCAGCAGCTCGTGGGTCGGCCGCGGGTATTCGGGTGGCTACACCTTC.

The rearrangement joins TRBV6-6 to TRBJ2-7, with 9 nucleotides matching TRBD1. In germline, CDR1 is MNHNY, CDR2 SVGAGI (reference sequence). The CDR3 has 16 residues. The J segment lost 3 bases and the V segment lost 6 bases, leaving 12 bases of the junction unmatched. CDR3 loop: CASRQQGAQPNYEQYF. In DNA, the CDR3 is TGTGCCAGCAGACAACAGGGGGCCCAGCCAAACTACGAGCAGTACTTC.

The chain uses TRBV7-9 and TRBJ2-1; 12 bases line up with TRBD2. The CDR3 runs 19 residues. With V trimmed by 4 bases and J by 1 base, 11 bases remained unmatched. Germline lookup yields CDR1 SEHNR and CDR2 FQNEAQ (reference sequence). The CDR3 here is CASSSKTSGSFWSYNEQFF. CDR3 nucleotides: TGTGCCAGCAGCTCAAAGACTAGCGGGAGTTTTTGGTCCTACAATGAGCAGTTCTTC. Combining the CDR3 with reference TRBV7-9 and TRBJ2-1 gives the whole variable domain DTGVSQNPRHKITKRGQNVTFRCDPISEHNRLYWYRQTLGQGPEFLTYFQNEAQLEKSRLLSDRFSAERPKGSFSTLEIQRTEQGDSAMYLCASSSKTSGSFWSYNEQFFGPGTRLTVL.

This sequence joins TRBV5-1 and TRBJ2-1; 7 bases are shared with TRBD2. Germline V lookup: CDR1 SGHRS, CDR2 YFSETQ. The CDR3 loop spans 13 amino acids. V trimming: 2 bases; J trimming: 6 bases; junction bases outside the gene matches: 2. The CDR3 DNA follows: TGCGCCAGCAGCTTCGGGACTATCAATGAGCAGTTCTTC. Translation gives CASSFGTINEQFF.

The chain uses TRBV5-6 and TRBJ2-3, with unresolved D. CDR1 SGHDT and CDR2 YYEEEE come from the germline V gene. Trimming shortened V by 0 bases and J by 2 bases, and 10 bases separated the two germline ends. The CDR3 runs to 15 residues. CDR3 amino acids: CASSLEQTATDTQYF. CDR3 in DNA: TGTGCCAGCAGCTTGGAACAGACGGCCACAGATACGCAGTATTTT. The variable domain in full, with the rest retrieved from reference TRBV5-6 and TRBJ2-3, is DAGVTQSPTHLIKTRGQQVTLRCSPKSGHDTVSWYQQALGQGPQFIFQYYEEEERQRGNFPDRFSGHQFPNYSSELNVNALLLGDSALYLCASSLEQTATDTQYFGPGTRLTVL.

V gene TRBV7-7 combines with J gene TRBJ2-5; perhaps TRBD2 as D (6 bases). Between the trimmed V and J ends, which lost 6 bases and 5 bases, there was a span of 22 bases. The CDR3 sequence is 16 residues long. CDR1 is SSHAT, CDR2 FNYEAQ, per germline (reference sequence). Here the CDR3 reads CASSPKLEDRGETQYF. The CDR3 coding sequence is TGTGCCAGCAGTCCGAAGCTTGAGGACCGGGGGGAGACCCAGTACTTC.

This sequence joins TRBV7-8 and TRBJ2-7; no reliable D call. There are 12 residues in the CDR3. Trimming took 4 bases from V and 1 from J, leaving 5 bases between them. Germline V gene sequence: CDR1 SGHVS, CDR2 FQNEAQ. CDR3 bases: TGTGCCAGCAGCTCCGAATCCTACGAGCAGTACTTC. This encodes CASSSESYEQYF.

V usage is TRBV5-1 and J usage is TRBJ2-1; 10 bases are shared with TRBD1. Germline values: CDR1 SGHRS, CDR2 YFSETQ. The V gene end was trimmed by 0 bases and the J gene end by 6 bases; junction bases not matched to a gene: 0. This CDR3 has 14 amino acids. CDR3 region: CASSLGQGANEQFF. The CDR3 DNA follows: TGCGCCAGCAGCTTGGGACAGGGGGCCAATGAGCAGTTCTTC. The full variable domain, with the rest looked up from reference TRBV5-1 and TRBJ2-1, is KAGVTQTPRYLIKTRGQQVTLSCSPISGHRSVSWYQQTPGQGLQFLFEYFSETQRNKGNFPGRFSGRQFSNSRSEMNVSTLELGDSALYLCASSLGQGANEQFFGPGTRLTVL.

This clone has just a few counts. V is TRBV29-1 and J is TRBJ2-5, with 7 bases lining up with TRBD2. Germline loops: CDR1 SQVTM, CDR2 ANQGSEA. There are 12 residues in the CDR3. J lost 4 bases, V lost 7 bases, and 6 bases had no gene match. CDR3 sequence: CSGQREVETQYF. CDR3 coding DNA: TGCAGCGGACAGCGGGAAGTAGAGACCCAGTACTTC. Using reference TRBV29-1 and TRBJ2-5 for the parts outside the CDR3, the full variable domain is SAVISQKPSRDICQRGTSLTIQCQVDSQVTMMFWYRQQPGQSLTLIATANQGSEATYESGFVIDKFPISRPNLTFSTLTVSNMSPEDSSIYLCSGQREVETQYFGPGTRLLVL.

This clone was seen a handful of times. The chain joins TRBV10-2 to TRBJ2-7; D gene unclear. The CDR3 is made up of 14 amino acids. V lost 4 bases and J 0 bases, leaving 10 bases between the germline ends. Germline V gene data show CDR1 as WSHSY and CDR2 as SAAADI. CDR3 region: CASSVTRNSYEQYF. As DNA, the CDR3 is TGCGCCAGCAGTGTAACAAGGAACTCCTACGAGCAGTACTTC.

V is TRBV5-1 and J is TRBJ2-7; tentative D call: TRBD2 (6 bases). V was shortened by 1 base and J by 0 bases, with 20 bases between the two germline ends. Germline CDR1 and CDR2: SGHRS and YFSETQ. The CDR3 runs to 18 residues. The CDR3 protein is CASSLWFIRDSSSYEQYF. CDR3 DNA: TGCGCCAGCAGCTTGTGGTTTATACGGGACTCAAGCTCCTACGAGCAGTACTTC.

The chain couples TRBV7-3 to TRBJ1-1, with D perhaps TRBD1 (6 bases). V dropped 0 bases and J dropped 7 bases, with 9 bases sitting between them. The germline gives CDR1 SGHTA, CDR2 FQGTGA. This CDR3 contains 13 residues. The CDR3 here is CASSLTQGFEAFF. The DNA for the CDR3 is TGTGCCAGCAGCTTAACACAGGGTTTTGAAGCTTTCTTT.

The genes are TRBV29-1 and TRBJ2-2; TRBD2 might be the D (6 bases). The CDR3 covers 13 residues. The V gene lost 3 bases and the J gene lost 5 bases, with 10 bases spanning the gap. Germline V lookup: CDR1 SQVTM, CDR2 ANQGSEA. The CDR3 here is CSVEPLATGELFF. DNA for the CDR3: TGCAGCGTTGAGCCCCTAGCGACCGGGGAGCTGTTTTTT.

J is TRBJ2-1 and V is TRBV9; no reliable D call. This CDR3 has 12 amino acids. Trimming stripped 0 bases from V and 6 bases from J, with 4 bases between. CDR1 is SGDLS, CDR2 YYNGEE, per germline. The CDR3 region is CASSVAANEQFF. The CDR3 coding sequence is TGTGCCAGCAGCGTAGCGGCCAATGAGCAGTTCTTC. The full variable domain, in which reference TRBV9 and TRBJ2-1 provide the parts outside the CDR3, is DSGVTQTPKHLITATGQRVTLRCSPRSGDLSVYWYQQSLDQGLQFLIQYYNGEERAKGNILERFSAQQFPDLHSELNLSSLELGDSALYFCASSVAANEQFFGPGTRLTVL.

The chain has TRBV7-9 and TRBJ2-3; 8 nucleotides match TRBD1. The CDR3 consists of 18 residues. V dropped 5 bases and J dropped 0; count of bases not matched to a gene: 13. Germline lookup yields CDR1 SEHNR and CDR2 FQNEAQ (reference sequence). CDR3 residues: CASSLGGWTGRSTDTQYF. The DNA of the CDR3 is TGTGCCAGCAGCCTAGGGGGTTGGACAGGGAGAAGCACAGATACGCAGTATTTT.

The chain combines TRBV4-3 with TRBJ2-1, with a possible D match to TRBD2 (6 bases). Germline CDR1 is LGHNA and CDR2 is YSLEER. Deletions cut 0 bases from V and 8 bases from J, with 8 bases between. This CDR3 is 13 amino acids long. The CDR3: CASSQDRRDEQFF. CDR3 nucleotide sequence: TGCGCCAGCAGCCAAGATAGGAGGGATGAGCAGTTCTTC.

The chain carries TRBV20-1 and TRBJ2-3; D might be TRBD2 (6 bases). The germline gives CDR1 DFQATT, CDR2 SNEGSKA (reference sequence). V gave up 6 bases and J gave up 5 bases, with 9 bases separating them. The CDR3 runs to 11 residues. This CDR3 is CSASAGDTQYF. The CDR3 DNA reads TGCAGTGCCTCAGCGGGAGATACGCAGTATTTT.

The chain combines TRBV5-6 with TRBJ1-2; D remains ambiguous. CDR1 is SGHDT, CDR2 YYEEEE, per germline. V dropped 1 base and J dropped 0 bases, with 4 bases sitting between them. The CDR3 consists of 13 residues. CDR3 amino acids: CASSLRANYGYTF. For the CDR3, the DNA is TGTGCCAGCAGCTTGCGGGCTAACTATGGCTACACCTTC.

The gene calls are TRBV30 and TRBJ1-1, with D possibly TRBD1 on 5 matching bases. The V end was cut by 4 bases, the J end by 3 bases, with 15 bases between. This CDR3 region has 14 residues. Per germline, CDR1 GTSNPN and CDR2 SVGIG (reference sequence). The CDR3 region is CAWNPGGGDTEAFF. The CDR3 DNA is TGTGCCTGGAACCCCGGGGGTGGGGACACTGAAGCTTTCTTT.

This clone was found a few times. V gene TRBV28 combines with J gene TRBJ1-5, with D possibly TRBD1 on 5 matching bases. The CDR3 is 13 amino acids. V lost 7 bases, J lost 6 bases, and 13 bases lay in between. The germline gives CDR1 MDHEN, CDR2 SYDVKM. CDR3 nucleotides: TGTGCCAGCACCGCGGGGGTTCCTCAGCCCCAGCATTTT. Translation: CASTAGVPQPQHF.

The chain combines TRBV27 with TRBJ2-1; the match to TRBD1 covers 8 bases. CDR3 length: 15 amino acids. Germline assignment: CDR1 MNHEY and CDR2 SMNVEV (reference sequence). Trimming took 5 bases from V and 5 from J; bases not matched to a gene: 8. CDR3 loop: CASSPRTGLDNEQFF. CDR3 nucleotides: TGTGCCAGCAGTCCCAGGACAGGGTTGGACAATGAGCAGTTCTTC.

The J gene is TRBJ2-7, the V gene TRBV29-1; D unclear. Trimming stripped 0 bases from V and 0 bases from J, with 15 bases between. Germline-derived CDR1 and CDR2 are SQVTM and ANQGSEA. The CDR3 has 16 residues. CDR3 bases: TGCAGCGTTGAAGAATCGTCGGCAGCCAGCTCCTACGAGCAGTACTTC. Translated, it gives CSVEESSAASSYEQYF.

The rearrangement joins TRBV5-6 to TRBJ1-1; no definite D call. This CDR3 comprises 13 residues. Germline V CDR1 and CDR2: SGHDT, YYEEEE. Trimming took off 4 bases at V and 1 base at J, with 8 bases between the two ends. CDR3 nucleotide sequence: TGTGCCAGCAGCCTCTGGTGGAACACTGAAGCTTTCTTT. It is translated as CASSLWWNTEAFF.

The chain carries TRBV7-9 and TRBJ2-7, with 12 bases that match TRBD2. CDR3 length equals 16 residues. Germline trimming cut 5 bases from V and 6 bases from J; bases unmatched to any gene: 11. CDR1 is SEHNR and CDR2 is FQNEAQ in the germline V gene (reference sequence). The CDR3 DNA follows: TGTGCCAGCAGCACGACTAGCGGGAGAGGTATTCTCGAGCAGTACTTC. It encodes CASSTTSGRGILEQYF. The variable domain in full, completed from reference TRBV7-9 and TRBJ2-7, reads DTGVSQNPRHKITKRGQNVTFRCDPISEHNRLYWYRQTLGQGPEFLTYFQNEAQLEKSRLLSDRFSAERPKGSFSTLEIQRTEQGDSAMYLCASSTTSGRGILEQYFGPGTRLTVT.

The chain is built from TRBV5-1 and TRBJ2-5, with 11 positions matching TRBD1. The J segment lost 1 base and the V segment lost 6 bases, leaving 5 bases of the junction unmatched. Germline CDR1 is SGHRS and CDR2 is YFSETQ. The CDR3 sequence is 15 residues long. The CDR3 region has the DNA TGCGCCAGCAAAGCCGGGACAGGGGGCCAAGAGACCCAGTACTTC. It specifies CASKAGTGGQETQYF.

The CDR3 sequence is CASSYRPGSGTNYGYTF. The CDR3 DNA reads as TGTGCCAGCAGCTACCGGCCGGGGTCGGGTACTAACTATGGCTACACCTTC. This rearrangement joins TRBV7-2 to TRBJ1-2, with unresolved D. The CDR3 has 17 amino acids. Trimming left V 4 bases short and J 0 bases short, with 18 bases between. Per the germline V gene, CDR1 is SGHTA and CDR2 is FQGNSA.

This chain connects TRBV7-8 to TRBJ2-2, with 8 nucleotides matching TRBD1. The CDR3 runs 16 residues. J was trimmed by 1 base and V by 5 bases; bases with no gene match: 6. The V gene's germline CDR1 is SGHVS and CDR2 FQNEAQ. As DNA, the CDR3 is TGTGCCAGCAGCCCCAGGACAGGGAGGAACACCGGGGAGCTGTTTTTT. Protein product: CASSPRTGRNTGELFF.

The chain is built from TRBV4-3 and TRBJ2-1; D is unresolved. The CDR3 has 12 residues. The germline CDR1 and CDR2 sequences are LGHNA and YSLEER. V was shortened by 2 bases and J by 8 bases, with 7 bases between the two germline ends. This chain's CDR3 is CASSQIPDEQFF. Written as DNA, the CDR3 is TGCGCCAGCAGCCAAATCCCGGATGAGCAGTTCTTC.

This clone was seen a single time. The chain is built from TRBV5-1 and TRBJ2-1; 10 bases match TRBD2. Germline V gives CDR1 SGHRS, CDR2 YFSETQ. CDR3 size: 15 residues. V dropped 6 bases and J dropped 9; count of bases not matched to a gene: 12. The CDR3 nucleotides are TGCGCCAGCACTACCCGAGCGGGAGGGGCTACTGAGCAGTTCTTC. Translation: CASTTRAGGATEQFF.

This sequence joins TRBV7-8 and TRBJ2-5; D is perhaps TRBD2 (6 bases). Per the germline V gene, CDR1 is SGHVS and CDR2 is FQNEAQ. CDR3 size: 17 residues. V was pared by 4 bases and J by 5 bases, with 23 bases between. The CDR3 DNA follows: TGTGCCAGCAGCTCGGAGGGGTGGGACTGGGAGATGGAGACCCAGTACTTC. Its protein product is CASSSEGWDWEMETQYF.

The chain links TRBV7-6 to TRBJ2-7; D ambiguous. The germline gives CDR1 SGHVS, CDR2 FNYEAQ. This CDR3 is built from 14 residues. The V end was cut by 1 base, the J end by 5 bases, with 12 bases between. The CDR3 reads CASSLDRLIDEQYF. The CDR3 region has the DNA TGTGCCAGCAGCTTAGATAGGCTGATTGACGAGCAGTACTTC.

This clone has only one observation. The V gene is TRBV10-2, the J gene TRBJ2-3; TRBD2 matches at 13 bases. This CDR3 contains 22 residues. V dropped 4 bases and J dropped 6; count of bases not matched to a gene: 25. Germline values: CDR1 WSHSY, CDR2 SAAADI. The DNA of the CDR3 is TGCGCCAGCAGTGTCCCCCTAACACTAGCGGGAGGGCCGGTGATCCCCCTGGATACGCAGTATTTT. It is translated as CASSVPLTLAGGPVIPLDTQYF.